The clone carrying this TCR beta chain has just a few counts. Its antigen is still unknown. A read error may produce the germline difference seen at one junction end. This entry is derived from a study of T cells in Graves' hyperthyroidism and ophthalmopathy. Study findings and constraints: In simple terms, a model built on 13 V-J features told ophthalmopathy apart from stable hyperthyroidism.

RNA transcripts were the template for amplifying TCR beta CDR3 regions. Initially, a first-round RT-PCR of the TCR CDR3 employed the HTBI primer set. MiXCR, applied by TCRdb to the multiplex PCR reads, yields one record per CDR3 protein. The repertoire has some 600,000 distinct CDR3 sequences, 14% of them found once; the top ten carry around 5.4%. This CDR3 region has 19 residues. Germline-derived CDR1 and CDR2 are LNHDA and SQIVND (reference sequence). For the diagnoses, clinical symptoms, serum thyroxine and TRAb, thyroid ultrasound and orbital computed tomography were used. The material sequenced was blood. The chain joins TRBV19 to TRBJ2-1, with 11 bases identical to TRBD2. The receptor was isolated from a woman in her twenties or thirties with Graves' hyperthyroidism that later progressed to Graves' ophthalmopathy. CDR3 loop: CASSTRGTSGGSSYNEQLF. The CDR3, as DNA: TGTGCCAGTAGCACTCGGGGGACTAGCGGAGGGAGCTCCTACAATGAGCAGCTCTTC.